Sequencing of this T cell receptor (beta chain) was carried out in a study of shared clonotypes between healthy human individuals. At the level of the study: Donor ages ranged 18 to 49 years: a couple of women, a few men.

Around 100 million PBMCs were counted before genomic DNA extraction. The CDR3 has 14 residues. The ends were cut back, 1 base at V and 4 bases at J, with 10 bases in the middle. The V gene's germline CDR1 is MNHNS and CDR2 SASEGT. Roughly 30,000 T cell genomes, or approximately 300 ng DNA, went into unsorted PBMC replicate PCRs. Sequencing on ten immunoSEQ deep assay plates was performed for unsorted PBMC DNA. Only in-frame clones appear in the TCRdb table, and some are missing; sequencing was by immunoSEQ multiplex PCR. The data show about 520,000 clones, 81% seen once. The receptor was isolated from a woman aged 40 to 50 in good health. Some clones in this sample may be carry-over from other donors' samples. The chain is built from TRBV6-1 and TRBJ2-5; D is unclear. The sample was PBMCs. The CDR3 sequence: CASSEGWSGETQYF. CDR3 nucleotide sequence: TGTGCCAGCAGTGAAGGGTGGTCGGGAGAGACCCAGTACTTC.